This TCR beta chain emerged from a study of blood T cell repertoires in COVID-19. Study as a whole: The United States, Italy and Spain provided the acute and convalescent COVID-19 samples. T cells, B-cell-depleted T cells, or PBMCs provided the cDNA or gDNA that served as material.

How the authors handled the data: Estimation of nucleated cell counts relied on the amplification of reference gene primers. Assay: immunoSEQ multiplex PCR; the TCRdb copy retains only in-frame clones and omits some. The DNA gave D and trimming, while V, J and clone size come from that table. This sample yields around 15,000 clones, of which about 91% are seen a single time; about 12% belongs to the top ten. The CDR3 runs 15 residues. CDR1 is SNHLY, CDR2 FYNNEI, per germline. Trimming removed 6 bases at V and 3 bases at J, with 15 bases between. The sequenced material came from peripheral blood. This TCR was recovered from a human donor in a cohort sampled during active COVID-19. V is TRBV2 and J is TRBJ2-1, with D perhaps matching TRBD1 (5 bases). The CDR3 region has the DNA TGTGCCAGCAGCACAGCAGGGCAATTCTACAATGAGCAGTTCTTC. This encodes CASSTAGQFYNEQFF.